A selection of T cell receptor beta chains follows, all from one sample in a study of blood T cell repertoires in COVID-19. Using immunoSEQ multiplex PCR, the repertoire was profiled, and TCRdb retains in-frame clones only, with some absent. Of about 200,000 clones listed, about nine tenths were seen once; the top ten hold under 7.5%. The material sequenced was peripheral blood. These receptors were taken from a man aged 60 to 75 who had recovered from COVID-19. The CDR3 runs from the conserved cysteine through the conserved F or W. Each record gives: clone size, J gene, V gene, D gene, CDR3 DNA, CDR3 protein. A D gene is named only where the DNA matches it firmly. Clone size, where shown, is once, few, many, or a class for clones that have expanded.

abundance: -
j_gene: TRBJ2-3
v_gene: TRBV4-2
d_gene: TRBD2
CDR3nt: TGTGCCAGCAGCCAAGAGCTAGCGGGGGGAACAGATACGCAGTATTTT
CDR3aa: CASSQELAGGTDTQYF

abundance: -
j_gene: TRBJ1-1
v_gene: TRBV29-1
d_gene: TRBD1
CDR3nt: TGCAGCGTTGTTTCCCGGACAGGGGGCGGGATGAACACTGAAGCTTTCTTT
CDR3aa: CSVVSRTGGGMNTEAFF

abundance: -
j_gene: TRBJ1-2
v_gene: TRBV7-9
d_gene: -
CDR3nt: TGTGCCAGCAGCTTCGGGACATCGGTTCGCTATGGCTACACCTTC
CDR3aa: CASSFGTSVRYGYTF

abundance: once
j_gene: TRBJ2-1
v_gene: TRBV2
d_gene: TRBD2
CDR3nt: TGTGCCAGCAGTGACCCTCTCGGGGGAGGGGTCTACAATGAGCAGTTCTTC
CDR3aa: CASSDPLGGGVYNEQFF

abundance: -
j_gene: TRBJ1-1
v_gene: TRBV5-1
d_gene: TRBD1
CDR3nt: TGCGCCAGCAGCCCCGGGGACAGGATGGAGAACACTGAAGCTTTCTTT
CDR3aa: CASSPGDRMENTEAFF

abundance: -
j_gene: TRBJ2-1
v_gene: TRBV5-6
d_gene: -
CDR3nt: TGTGCCAGCAGCTCTACTGCCTATGAGCAGTTCTTC
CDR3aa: CASSSTAYEQFF

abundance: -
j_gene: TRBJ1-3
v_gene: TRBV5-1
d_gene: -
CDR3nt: TGCGCCAGCAGCTTGGAAGCTCGGGGGAGCTCTGGAAACACCATATATTTT
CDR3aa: CASSLEARGSSGNTIYF

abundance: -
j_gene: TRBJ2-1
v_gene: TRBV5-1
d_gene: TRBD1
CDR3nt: TGCGCCAGCAGCGCGGACAGGAGCTCCTACAATGAGCAGTTCTTC
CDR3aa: CASSADRSSYNEQFF

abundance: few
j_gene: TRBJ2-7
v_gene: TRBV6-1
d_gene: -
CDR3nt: TGTGCCAGCAGTGACGCCTACGAGCAGTACTTC
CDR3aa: CASSDAYEQYF

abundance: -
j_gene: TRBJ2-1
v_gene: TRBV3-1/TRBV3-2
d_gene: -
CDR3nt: TGTGCCAGCAGCCCCGCGGGGGCTTCTCGCAATGAGCAGTTCTTC
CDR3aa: CASSPAGASRNEQFF

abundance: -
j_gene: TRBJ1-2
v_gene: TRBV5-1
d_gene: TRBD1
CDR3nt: TGCGCCAGCAGCTTGGCCTCCGGGACAGGGAAGAAAGGGGGCTACACCTTC
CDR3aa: CASSLASGTGKKGGYTF

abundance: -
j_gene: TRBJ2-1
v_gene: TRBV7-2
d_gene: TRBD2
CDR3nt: TGTGCCAGCAGCCGGGGGGGCGCCAGAGATGAGCAGTTCTTC
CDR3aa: CASSRGGARDEQFF

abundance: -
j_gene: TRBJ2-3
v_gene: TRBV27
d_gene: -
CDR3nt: TGTGCCAGCAGTTTATACGGTGGGGGCGCCCTGGGCACAGATACGCAGTATTTT
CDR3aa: CASSLYGGGALGTDTQYF

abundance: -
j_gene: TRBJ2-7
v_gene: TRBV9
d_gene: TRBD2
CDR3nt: TGTGCCAGCAGCGTAGACGATAGGGGACTAACCTACGAGCAGTACTTC
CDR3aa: CASSVDDRGLTYEQYF

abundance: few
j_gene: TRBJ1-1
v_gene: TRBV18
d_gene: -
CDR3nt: TGTGCCAGCTCATTGGATAGCAACACTGAAGCTTTCTTT
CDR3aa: CASSLDSNTEAFF

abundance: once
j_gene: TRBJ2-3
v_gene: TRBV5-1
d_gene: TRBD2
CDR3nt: TGCGCCAGCAGCCGGGAGGCGGGCACAGATACGCAGTATTTT
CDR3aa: CASSREAGTDTQYF

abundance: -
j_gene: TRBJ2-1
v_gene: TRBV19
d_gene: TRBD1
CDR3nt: TGTGCCAGTAGTCGATGGACAGGGCGGAATGGGAATGAGCAGTTCTTC
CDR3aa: CASSRWTGRNGNEQFF

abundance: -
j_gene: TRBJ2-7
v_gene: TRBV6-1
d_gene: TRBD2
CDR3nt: TGTGCCAGCAGTGAACTGGGTAGCGGGGGGGTACGGGACGAGCAGTACTTC
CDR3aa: CASSELGSGGVRDEQYF

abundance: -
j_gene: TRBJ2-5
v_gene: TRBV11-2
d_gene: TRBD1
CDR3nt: TGTGCCAGCAGGGAGGGTCAGGACAGGGGGGAGACCCAGTACTTC
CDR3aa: CASREGQDRGETQYF

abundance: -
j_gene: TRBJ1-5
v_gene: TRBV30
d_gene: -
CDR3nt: TGTGCCTGGAGTGTCAGTAGCCATCAGCCCCAGCATTTT
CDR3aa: CAWSVSSHQPQHF

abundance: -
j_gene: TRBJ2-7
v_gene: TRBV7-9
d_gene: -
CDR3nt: TGTGCCAGCAGTTCGGGGGACCGCCCCTACGAGCAGTACTTC
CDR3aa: CASSSGDRPYEQYF

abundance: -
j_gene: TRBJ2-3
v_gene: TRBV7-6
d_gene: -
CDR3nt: TGTGCCAGCAGCTTAGTCTTAGCAGATACGCAGTATTTT
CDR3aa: CASSLVLADTQYF

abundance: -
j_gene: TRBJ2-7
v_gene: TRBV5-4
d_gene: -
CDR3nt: TGTGCCAGCAGCTCTACCTGGACAGCCAGCGGCGAGCAGTACTTC
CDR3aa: CASSSTWTASGEQYF